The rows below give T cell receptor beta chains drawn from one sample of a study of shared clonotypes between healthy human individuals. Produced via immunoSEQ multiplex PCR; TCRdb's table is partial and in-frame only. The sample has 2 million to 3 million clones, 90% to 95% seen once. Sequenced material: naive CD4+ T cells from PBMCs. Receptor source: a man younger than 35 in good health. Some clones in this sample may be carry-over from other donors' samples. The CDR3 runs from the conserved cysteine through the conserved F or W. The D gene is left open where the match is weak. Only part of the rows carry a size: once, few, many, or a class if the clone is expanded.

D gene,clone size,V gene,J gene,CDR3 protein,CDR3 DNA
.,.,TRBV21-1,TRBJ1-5,CASSDRGRRSSNQPQHF,TGTGCCAGCAGCGACAGGGGGAGACGATCTAGCAATCAGCCCCAGCATTTT
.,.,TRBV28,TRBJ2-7,CASSWERLGHGNYEQYF,TGTGCCAGCAGTTGGGAAAGACTTGGACACGGGAACTACGAGCAGTACTTC
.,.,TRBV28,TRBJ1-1,CASSPDITEAFF,TGTGCCAGCAGTCCTGACATCACTGAAGCTTTCTTT
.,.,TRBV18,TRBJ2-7,CASSPPGLSYEQYF,TGTGCCAGCTCACCACCAGGCCTATCCTACGAGCAGTACTTC
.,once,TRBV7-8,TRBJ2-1,CASSPGVWGSYNEQFF,TGTGCCAGCAGCCCGGGTGTCTGGGGCTCCTACAATGAGCAGTTCTTC
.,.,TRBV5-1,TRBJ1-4,CASSLDSLNEKLFF,TGCGCCAGCAGCTTGGACAGCCTTAATGAAAAACTGTTTTTT
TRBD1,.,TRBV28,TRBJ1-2,CASRGGQGTNYGYTF,TGTGCCAGCAGGGGGGGACAGGGGACTAACTATGGCTACACCTTC
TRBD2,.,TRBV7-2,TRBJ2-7,CASSSGLAHSYEQYF,TGTGCCAGCAGCTCAGGACTAGCGCACTCCTACGAGCAGTACTTC
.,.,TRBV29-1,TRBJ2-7,CSVETFTGAQYF,TGCAGCGTTGAAACGTTTACGGGAGCTCAGTACTTC
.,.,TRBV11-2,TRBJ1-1,CASSLESGWNTEAFF,TGTGCCAGCAGCTTAGAGTCAGGGTGGAACACTGAAGCTTTCTTT
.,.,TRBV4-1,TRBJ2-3,CASSQVISDTQYF,TGCGCCAGCAGCCAAGTTATTTCGGATACGCAGTATTTT
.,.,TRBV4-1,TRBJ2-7,CASSQDRIGEQYF,TGCGCCAGCAGCCAAGATCGGATAGGCGAGCAGTACTTC
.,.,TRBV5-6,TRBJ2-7,CASSLMGLIGNEQYF,TGTGCCAGCAGCTTGATGGGGTTGATCGGAAACGAGCAGTACTTC
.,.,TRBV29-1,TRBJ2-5,CSVGEAQYF,TGCAGCGTTGGGGAGGCCCAGTACTTC
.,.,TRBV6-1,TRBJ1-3,CASSVIPEGNTIYF,TGTGCCAGCAGTGTGATACCCGAAGGAAACACCATATATTTT
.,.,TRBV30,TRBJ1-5,CAWSLGGINQPQHF,TGTGCCTGGAGTTTGGGGGGTATCAATCAGCCCCAGCATTTT
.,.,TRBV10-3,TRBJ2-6,CAISEYKDFLVLTF,TGTGCCATCAGTGAATATAAGGACTTCCTCGTCCTGACTTTC
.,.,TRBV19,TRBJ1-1,CASSHIGRARITEAFF,TGTGCCAGTAGCCATATCGGACGGGCACGGATCACTGAAGCTTTCTTT
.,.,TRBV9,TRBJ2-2,CASSPGTHANTGELFF,TGTGCCAGCAGCCCAGGGACTCACGCGAACACCGGGGAGCTGTTTTTT
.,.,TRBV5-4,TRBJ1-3,CASSRPSSGNTIYF,TGTGCCAGCAGCCGCCCTAGTTCTGGAAACACCATATATTTT
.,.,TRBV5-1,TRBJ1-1,CASSLDVTGGTEAFF,TGCGCCAGCAGCTTGGATGTAACCGGTGGCACTGAAGCTTTCTTT
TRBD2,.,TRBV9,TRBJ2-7,CASSVDPASGYEQYF,TGTGCCAGCAGCGTAGACCCCGCTAGCGGCTACGAGCAGTACTTC
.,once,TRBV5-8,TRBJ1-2,CASSLTGIRYGYTF,TGTGCCAGCAGCTTGACAGGGATCCGCTATGGCTACACCTTC
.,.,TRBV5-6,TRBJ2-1,CASSMGTSAYNEQFF,TGTGCCAGCAGCATGGGGACTTCGGCTTACAATGAGCAGTTCTTC
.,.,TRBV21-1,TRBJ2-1,CASSKEPVSYNEQFF,TGTGCCAGCAGCAAAGAACCAGTGTCCTACAATGAGCAGTTCTTC
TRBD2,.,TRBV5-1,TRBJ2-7,CASSLAGTSMREQYF,TGCGCCAGCAGCTTGGCCGGGACTAGCATGAGGGAGCAGTACTTC
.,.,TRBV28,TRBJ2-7,CASNTFTYEQYF,TGTGCCAGCAACACATTTACCTACGAGCAGTACTTC
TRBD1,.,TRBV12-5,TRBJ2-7,CASAGTAFEQYF,TGTGCTAGTGCCGGGACAGCCTTCGAGCAGTACTTC
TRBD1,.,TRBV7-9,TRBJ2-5,CASSLGRGGTGGRKTQYF,TGTGCCAGCAGCTTAGGGAGGGGAGGGACAGGGGGCCGAAAGACCCAGTACTTC
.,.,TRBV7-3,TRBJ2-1,CASSLDRWLVNEQFF,TGTGCCAGCAGCTTAGATCGGTGGCTAGTCAATGAGCAGTTCTTC
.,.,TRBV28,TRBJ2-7,CASTRVTLYEQYF,TGTGCCAGCACCCGAGTGACTCTCTACGAGCAGTACTTC
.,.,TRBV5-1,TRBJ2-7,CASSEGQGEQYF,TGCGCCAGCAGCGAGGGACAAGGGGAGCAGTACTTC
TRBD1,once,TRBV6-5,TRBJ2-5,CASSGQGKGAQYF,TGTGCCAGCTCGGGACAGGGGAAGGGCGCGCAGTACTTC
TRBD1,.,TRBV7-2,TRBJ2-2,CASTGTGTGELFF,TGTGCCAGCACCGGGACAGGGACCGGGGAGCTGTTTTTT
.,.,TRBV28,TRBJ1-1,CASKGSINTEAFF,TGTGCCAGCAAAGGGTCCATTAACACTGAAGCTTTCTTT
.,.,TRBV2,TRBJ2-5,CASSDVRQGQTQYF,TGTGCCAGCAGTGATGTAAGGCAGGGACAGACCCAGTACTTC
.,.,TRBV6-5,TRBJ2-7,CASSYSAGLSYEQYF,TGTGCCAGCAGTTACTCGGCGGGTCTCTCCTACGAGCAGTACTTC
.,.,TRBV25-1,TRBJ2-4,CASSGAGLAKNIQYF,TGTGCCAGCAGTGGCGCAGGGCTAGCCAAAAACATTCAGTACTTC
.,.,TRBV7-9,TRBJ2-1,CASSSPKVYNEQFF,TGTGCCAGCAGCTCCCCGAAAGTCTACAATGAGCAGTTCTTC
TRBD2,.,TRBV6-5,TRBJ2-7,CASSYSLGGDEQYF,TGTGCCAGCAGTTACTCTTTGGGGGGGGACGAGCAGTACTTC
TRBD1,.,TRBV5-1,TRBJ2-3,CASSPGDRGTDTQYF,TGCGCCAGCAGCCCGGGGGACAGGGGCACAGATACGCAGTATTTT
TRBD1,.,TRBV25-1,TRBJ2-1,CASSELGQGVRNEQFF,TGTGCCAGCAGTGAATTGGGGCAGGGGGTAAGGAATGAGCAGTTCTTC
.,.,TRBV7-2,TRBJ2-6,CASSLSVRSGANVLTF,TGTGCCAGCAGCTTATCCGTACGCTCTGGGGCCAACGTCCTGACTTTC
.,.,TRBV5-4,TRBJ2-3,CASSFTGPTDTQYF,TGTGCCAGCAGCTTTACAGGGCCGACAGATACGCAGTATTTT
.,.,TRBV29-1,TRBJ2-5,CSVGGFQETQYF,TGCAGCGTCGGGGGTTTCCAAGAGACCCAGTACTTC
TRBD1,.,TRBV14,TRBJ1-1,CASSQDRQGRAFF,TGTGCCAGCAGCCAAGACCGACAGGGCAGGGCTTTCTTT
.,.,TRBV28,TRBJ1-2,CASSPRVVGYTF,TGTGCCAGCAGCCCGCGGGTCGTCGGCTACACCTTC
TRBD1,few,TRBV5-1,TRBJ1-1,CASSRGTGGVGFF,TGCGCCAGCAGCCGCGGGACAGGGGGCGTCGGTTTCTTT
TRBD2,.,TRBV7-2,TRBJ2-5,CASSLSSGGQETQYF,TGTGCCAGCAGCTTATCTAGCGGAGGCCAAGAGACCCAGTACTTC
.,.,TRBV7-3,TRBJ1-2,CASSLNLEGVDGYTF,TGTGCCAGCAGCTTAAACCTTGAGGGGGTGGATGGCTACACCTTC